These T cell receptor beta chains were read from a single sample in a study of regulatory T cells in long-lasting Graves disease. A single record per CDR3 protein comes from TCRdb applying MiXCR to the multiplex PCR reads. The sample shows about 530,000 distinct CDR3 sequences, more than 15% of them seen only once. This same sample was also taken into another study, of T cells in Graves' hyperthyroidism and ophthalmopathy.

The sequencing here drew on peripheral blood mononuclear cells (PBMCs), taken at new diagnosis, from a patient treated with antithyroid drugs. The receptors here all came from a woman aged 40-60 years with Graves disease. Both conserved end residues are part of each CDR3. The D gene is left open where the match is weak. Where a row states a size, it is once, few, many or the class of an expanded clone; other rows omit it.

clone_size | j_call | d_call | v_call | cdr3_nt | cdr3_aa
- | TRBJ2-1 | TRBD2 | TRBV5-5 | TGTGCCAGCAGCTTGAGTAGCTGGACTAGCGGGTACAATGAGCAGTTCTTC | CASSLSSWTSGYNEQFF
many | TRBJ2-5 | - | TRBV3-1 | TGTGCCAGCAGCCGGGGGGCCCGAGGGGCGACCCAGTACTTC | CASSRGARGATQYF
- | TRBJ2-7 | - | TRBV18 | TGTGCCGGCCCACCAGCGGACCTACTCTCCTACGAGCAGTACTTC | CAGPPADLLSYEQYF
many | TRBJ1-5 | TRBD1 | TRBV20-1 | TGCAGTGCTAGTCAGGGGGGGAGCAATCAGCCCCAGCATTTT | CSASQGGSNQPQHF
few | TRBJ1-3 | - | TRBV15 | TGTGCCACCAGCACCAATCCTGGAAACACCATATATTTT | CATSTNPGNTIYF
- | TRBJ1-1 | - | TRBV5-1 | TGCGCCAGCAGCTTAATTTTCGTCGGCGTATCCAACACTGAAGCTTTCTTT | CASSLIFVGVSNTEAFF
many | TRBJ1-6 | - | TRBV20-1 | TGCAGTGCTTTCGAGACAGTCAATTCACCCCTCCACTTT | CSAFETVNSPLHF
many | TRBJ1-3 | TRBD1 | TRBV18 | TGTGCCAGCTCACCGGGCCGGGACAGAGGAAACACCATATATTTT | CASSPGRDRGNTIYF
many | TRBJ2-2 | - | TRBV7-3 | TGTGCCAGCGCAGCCACCGGGGAGCTGTTTTTT | CASAATGELFF
many | TRBJ1-6 | TRBD1 | TRBV20-1 | TGCAGTGCAAGCCGATTGGACAGGGGTATGGCGAGTTCACCCCTCCACTTT | CSASRLDRGMASSPLHF
- | TRBJ2-2 | TRBD1 | TRBV29-1 | TGCAGCGTTGAATGGCGGGACAGGGCGGCCGGGGAGCTGTTTTTT | CSVEWRDRAAGELFF
- | TRBJ1-1 | - | TRBV5-6 | TGTGCCAGCAGCTCGCTGCTTCCTGAAGCTTTCTTT | CASSSLLPEAFF
many | TRBJ2-1 | TRBD2 | TRBV7-2 | TGTGCCAGCAGCATATTTGGACTAGTTGGAGATGAGCAGTTCTTC | CASSIFGLVGDEQFF
many | TRBJ2-5 | - | TRBV6-2/TRBV6-3 | TGTGCCAGCAGTTACTCAGGGGTCCCTCAAGAGACCCAGTACTTC | CASSYSGVPQETQYF
many | TRBJ2-7 | TRBD1 | TRBV2 | TGTGCCAGCAGTGGACAGGGGTATGCCCAGCAGTACTTC | CASSGQGYAQQYF
- | TRBJ1-3 | - | TRBV5-1 | TGCGCCAGCAGTGAATGGGGAAACACCATATATTTT | CASSEWGNTIYF
few | TRBJ1-2 | - | TRBV6-1 | TGTGCCAGCAGCGCGATGGGGGCCACCCCTATGGGCTACACCTTC | CASSAMGATPMGYTF